This passage covers 4 T cell receptor beta chains from one sample sequenced in a study of OX40 agonist ivuxolimab in advanced cancers. Produced via immunoSEQ multiplex PCR; TCRdb's table is partial and in-frame only. The table has tens of thousands of clones, roughly 87% seen once. The specimen was CD4+ or CD8+ T cells sorted from blood, collected in a trial of the OX40 agonist ivuxolimab. These receptors all stem from an adult with an advanced solid tumor such as melanoma, head and neck, liver or kidney cancer.

The chain joins TRBV28 to TRBJ1-4; D unresolved. Per germline, CDR1 MDHEN and CDR2 SYDVKM. This CDR3 has 13 amino acids. V was cut by 6 bases and J by 7 bases, with 12 bases left in between. In DNA, the CDR3 is TGTGCCAGCAGGTCCCCGAGCCTTGAAAAACTGTTTTTT. It translates to CASRSPSLEKLFF.

This sequence joins TRBV5-1 and TRBJ2-5, with D perhaps given as TRBD1 or TRBD2 (5 bases each). Trimming removed 5 bases at V and 3 bases at J, with 14 bases between. The CDR3 is made up of 14 amino acids. The germline V gene has CDR1 SGHRS and CDR2 YFSETQ. CDR3 in amino acids: CASSSGANEETQYF. The CDR3 bases are TGCGCCAGCAGTTCCGGGGCGAACGAAGAGACCCAGTACTTC.

A single count supports this clone. The CDR3 reads CASSLVEGAANEKLFF. The CDR3 DNA reads TGTGCCAGCAGCTTAGTTGAGGGGGCCGCTAATGAAAAACTGTTTTTT. V and J are TRBV7-9 and TRBJ1-4; 7 bases fit TRBD1. Germline lookup yields CDR1 SEHNR and CDR2 FQNEAQ (reference sequence). V was clipped by 1 base and J by 3 bases; unmatched bases: 5. The CDR3 is made up of 16 amino acids.

The chain combines TRBV19 with TRBJ1-3; tentative D call: TRBD1 (5 bases). Germline CDR1 is LNHDA and CDR2 is SQIVND (reference sequence). This CDR3 has 16 amino acids. V lost 6 bases and J 0 bases, leaving 15 bases between the germline ends. CDR3 loop: CASSRQSIHSGNTIYF. CDR3 nucleotide sequence: TGTGCCAGTAGCCGACAGTCCATTCACTCTGGAAACACCATATATTTT.